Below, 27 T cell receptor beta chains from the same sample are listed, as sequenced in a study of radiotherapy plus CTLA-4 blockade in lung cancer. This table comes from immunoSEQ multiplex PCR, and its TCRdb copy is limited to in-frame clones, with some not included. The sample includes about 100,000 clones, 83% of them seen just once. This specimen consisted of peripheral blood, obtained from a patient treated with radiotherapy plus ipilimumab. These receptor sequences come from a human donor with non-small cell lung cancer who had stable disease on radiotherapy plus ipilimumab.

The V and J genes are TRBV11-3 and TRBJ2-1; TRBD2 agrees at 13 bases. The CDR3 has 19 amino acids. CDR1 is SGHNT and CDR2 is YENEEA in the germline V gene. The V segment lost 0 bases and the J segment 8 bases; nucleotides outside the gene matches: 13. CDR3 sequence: CASSLDGRTSGSSSDEQFF. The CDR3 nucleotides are TGTGCCAGCAGCTTAGACGGCCGGACTAGCGGGAGTAGTAGCGATGAGCAGTTCTTC.

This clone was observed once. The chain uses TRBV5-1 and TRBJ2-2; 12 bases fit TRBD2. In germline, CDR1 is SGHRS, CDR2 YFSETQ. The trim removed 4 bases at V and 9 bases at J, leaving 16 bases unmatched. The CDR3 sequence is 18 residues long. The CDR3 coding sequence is TGCGCCAGCAGCCCATCTAGCGGGAGGGCCCGCGTCGGGCGGGAGCTGTTTTTT. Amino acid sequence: CASSPSSGRARVGRELFF.

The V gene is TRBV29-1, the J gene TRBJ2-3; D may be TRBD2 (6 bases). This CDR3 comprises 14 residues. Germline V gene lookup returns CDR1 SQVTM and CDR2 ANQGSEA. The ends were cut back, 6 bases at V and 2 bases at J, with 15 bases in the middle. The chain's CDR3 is CSVPGGGPTDTQYF. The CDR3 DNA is TGCAGCGTGCCTGGGGGAGGACCCACAGATACGCAGTATTTT.

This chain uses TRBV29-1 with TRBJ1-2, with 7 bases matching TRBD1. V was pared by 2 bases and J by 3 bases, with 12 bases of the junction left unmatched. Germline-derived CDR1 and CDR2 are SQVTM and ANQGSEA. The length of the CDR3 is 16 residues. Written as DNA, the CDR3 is TGCAGCGTTGAAATCCTGACAGGGAGGCGCGACTATGGCTACACCTTC. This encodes CSVEILTGRRDYGYTF.

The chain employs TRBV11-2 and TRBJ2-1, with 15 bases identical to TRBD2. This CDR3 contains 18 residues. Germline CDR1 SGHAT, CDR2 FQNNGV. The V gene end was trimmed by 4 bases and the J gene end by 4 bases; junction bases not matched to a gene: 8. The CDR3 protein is CASSYKGLAGGPYNEQFF. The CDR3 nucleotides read TGTGCCAGCAGCTACAAGGGACTAGCGGGAGGTCCTTACAATGAGCAGTTCTTC.

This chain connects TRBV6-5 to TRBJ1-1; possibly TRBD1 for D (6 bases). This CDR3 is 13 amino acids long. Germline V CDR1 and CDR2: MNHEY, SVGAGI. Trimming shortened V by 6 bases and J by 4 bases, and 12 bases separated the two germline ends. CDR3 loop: CASSRPTGTEAFF. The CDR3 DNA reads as TGTGCCAGCAGCCGACCGACAGGCACTGAAGCTTTCTTT.

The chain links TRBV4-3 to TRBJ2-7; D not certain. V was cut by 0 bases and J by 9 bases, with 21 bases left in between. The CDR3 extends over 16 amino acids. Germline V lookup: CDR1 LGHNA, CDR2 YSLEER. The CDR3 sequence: CASSQETGTGRSGQYF. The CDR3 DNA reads TGCGCCAGCAGCCAAGAGACTGGAACTGGACGGTCGGGGCAGTACTTC.

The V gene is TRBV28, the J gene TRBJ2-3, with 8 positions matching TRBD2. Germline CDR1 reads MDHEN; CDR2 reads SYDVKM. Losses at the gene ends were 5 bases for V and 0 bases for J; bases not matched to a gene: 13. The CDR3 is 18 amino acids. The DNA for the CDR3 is TGTGCCAGCAGTGCCCCGGAATTTAGCGGGAAGAGCACAGATACGCAGTATTTT. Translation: CASSAPEFSGKSTDTQYF.

The CDR3: CASSKRTGLSNQPQHF. The CDR3 DNA follows: TGTGCCAGCAGCAAACGGACAGGGTTGAGCAATCAGCCCCAGCATTTT. The chain carries TRBV21-1 and TRBJ1-5; TRBD1, the table's D call, lacks a check against the DNA. TRBV21-1 is a documented pseudogene. This CDR3 contains 16 residues.

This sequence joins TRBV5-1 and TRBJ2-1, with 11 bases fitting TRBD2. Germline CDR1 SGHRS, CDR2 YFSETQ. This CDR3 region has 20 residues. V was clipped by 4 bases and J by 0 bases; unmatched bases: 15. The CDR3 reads CASSLWAGLADISSYNEQFF. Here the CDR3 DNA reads TGCGCCAGCAGCCTCTGGGCGGGACTAGCGGATATTAGCTCCTACAATGAGCAGTTCTTC.

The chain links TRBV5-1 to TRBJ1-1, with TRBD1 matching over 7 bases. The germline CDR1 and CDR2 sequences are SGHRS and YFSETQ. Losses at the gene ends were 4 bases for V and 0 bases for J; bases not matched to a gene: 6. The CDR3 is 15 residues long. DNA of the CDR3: TGCGCCAGCAGCAAAAGACAGGGTTTGAACACTGAAGCTTTCTTT. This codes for CASSKRQGLNTEAFF.

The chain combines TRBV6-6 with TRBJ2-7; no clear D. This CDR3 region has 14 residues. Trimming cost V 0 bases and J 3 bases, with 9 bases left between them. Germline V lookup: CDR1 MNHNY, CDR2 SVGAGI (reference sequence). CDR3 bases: TGTGCCAGCAGTTACTCCATCCTATTCTACGAGCAGTACTTC. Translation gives CASSYSILFYEQYF.

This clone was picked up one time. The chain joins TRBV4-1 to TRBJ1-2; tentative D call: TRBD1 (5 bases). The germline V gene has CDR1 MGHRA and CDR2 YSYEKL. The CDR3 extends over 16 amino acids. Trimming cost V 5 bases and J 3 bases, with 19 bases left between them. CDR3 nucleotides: TGCGCCAGCAGCGCCCCTCATCCCACGGGGGACTATGGCTACACCTTC. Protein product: CASSAPHPTGDYGYTF.

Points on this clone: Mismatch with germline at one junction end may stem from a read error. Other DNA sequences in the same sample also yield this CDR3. The DNA for the CDR3 is TGTGCTAGCAGTGGACTAGCGGGAGGGTCCTACAATGAGCAGTTCTTC. This sequence encodes CASSGLAGGSYNEQFF. V usage is TRBV6-6 and J usage is TRBJ2-1, with 15 bases lining up with TRBD2. Germline V gene data show CDR1 as MNHNY and CDR2 as SVGAGI (reference sequence). This CDR3 has 16 residues.

CDR3 sequence reads: CASTRDRATAGELFF. In DNA form, the CDR3 reads TGTGCCAGTACCCGGGACAGGGCAACAGCCGGGGAGCTGTTTTTT. This chain joins TRBV19 and TRBJ2-2; 9 bases agree with TRBD1. V lost 7 bases to trimming and J lost 6 bases; unmatched junction nucleotides: 9. Germline loops: CDR1 LNHDA, CDR2 SQIVND (reference sequence). The CDR3 length is 15 residues.

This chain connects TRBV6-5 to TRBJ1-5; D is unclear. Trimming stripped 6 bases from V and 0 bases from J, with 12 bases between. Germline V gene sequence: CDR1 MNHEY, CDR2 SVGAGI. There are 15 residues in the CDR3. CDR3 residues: CASSLDAHSNQPQHF. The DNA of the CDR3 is TGTGCCAGCAGCTTGGACGCTCATAGCAATCAGCCCCAGCATTTT.

The CDR3 region has the DNA TGTGCCTGGAGTCTACTAGCGGGAGTTGGCACCGGGGAGCTGTTTTTT. Translating gives CAWSLLAGVGTGELFF. The chain carries TRBV30 and TRBJ2-2; 11 bases map to TRBD2. V lost 2 bases, J lost 4 bases, and 6 bases stayed unmatched. CDR3 length equals 16 residues. CDR1 is GTSNPN and CDR2 is SVGIG in the germline V gene (reference sequence).

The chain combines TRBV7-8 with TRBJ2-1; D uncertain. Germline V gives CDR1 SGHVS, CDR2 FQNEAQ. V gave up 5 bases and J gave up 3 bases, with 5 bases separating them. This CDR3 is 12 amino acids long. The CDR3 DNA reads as TGTGCCAGCAGCCTCATCTACAATGAGCAGTTCTTC. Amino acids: CASSLIYNEQFF.

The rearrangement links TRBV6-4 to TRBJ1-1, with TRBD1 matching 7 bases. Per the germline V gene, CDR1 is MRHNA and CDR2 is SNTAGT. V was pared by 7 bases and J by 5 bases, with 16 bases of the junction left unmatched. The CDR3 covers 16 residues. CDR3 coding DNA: TGTGCCAGCATTGATCAGACAGGGACCTGGGGTACTGAAGCTTTCTTT. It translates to CASIDQTGTWGTEAFF.

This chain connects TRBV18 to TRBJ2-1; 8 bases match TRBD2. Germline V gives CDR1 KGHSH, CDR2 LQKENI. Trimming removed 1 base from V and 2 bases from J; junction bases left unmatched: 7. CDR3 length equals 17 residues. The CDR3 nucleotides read TGTGCCAGCTCACCACTTCCGGGAGGGCCGACCTACAATGAGCAGTTCTTC. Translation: CASSPLPGGPTYNEQFF.

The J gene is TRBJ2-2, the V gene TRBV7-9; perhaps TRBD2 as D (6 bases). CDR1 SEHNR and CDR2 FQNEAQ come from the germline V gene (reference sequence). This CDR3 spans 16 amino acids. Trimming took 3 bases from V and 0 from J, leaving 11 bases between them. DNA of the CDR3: TGTGCCAGCAGCTTGACGGGAGCGTCGAACACCGGGGAGCTGTTTTTT. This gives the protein CASSLTGASNTGELFF.

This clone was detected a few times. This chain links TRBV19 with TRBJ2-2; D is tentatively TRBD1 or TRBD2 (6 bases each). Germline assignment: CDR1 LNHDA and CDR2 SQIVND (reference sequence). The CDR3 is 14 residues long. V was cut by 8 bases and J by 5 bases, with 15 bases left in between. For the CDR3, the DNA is TGTGCCAGTCTTGGGGGGCGAATTACCGGGGAGCTGTTTTTT. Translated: CASLGGRITGELFF.

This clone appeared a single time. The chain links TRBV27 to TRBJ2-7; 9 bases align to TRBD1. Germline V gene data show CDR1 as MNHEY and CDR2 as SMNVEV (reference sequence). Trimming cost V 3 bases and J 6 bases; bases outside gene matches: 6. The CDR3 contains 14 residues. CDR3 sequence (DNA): TGTGCCAGCAGTTTCACGAAGACAGGGGGCGAGCAGTACTTC. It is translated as CASSFTKTGGEQYF.

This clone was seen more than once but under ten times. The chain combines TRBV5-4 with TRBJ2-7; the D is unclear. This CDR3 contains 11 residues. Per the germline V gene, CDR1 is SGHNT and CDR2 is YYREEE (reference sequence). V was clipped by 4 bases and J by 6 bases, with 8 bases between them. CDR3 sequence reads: CASSITAEQYF. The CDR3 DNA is TGTGCCAGCAGCATCACAGCCGAGCAGTACTTC.

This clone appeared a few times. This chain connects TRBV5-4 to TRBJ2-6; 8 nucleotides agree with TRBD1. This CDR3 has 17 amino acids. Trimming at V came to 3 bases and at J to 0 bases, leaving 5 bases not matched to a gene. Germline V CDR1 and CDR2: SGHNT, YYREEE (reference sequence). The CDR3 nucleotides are TGTGCCAGCAGCTCAGGGGGCCCCAACTCTGGGGCCAACGTCCTGACTTTC. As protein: CASSSGGPNSGANVLTF.

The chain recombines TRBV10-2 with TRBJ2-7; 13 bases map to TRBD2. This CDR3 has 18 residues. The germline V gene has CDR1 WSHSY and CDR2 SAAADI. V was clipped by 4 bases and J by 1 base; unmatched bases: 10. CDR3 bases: TGCGCCAGCAGTGCACCGGGACTAGCGGGGAGTAGATCCTACGAGCAGTACTTC. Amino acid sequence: CASSAPGLAGSRSYEQYF.

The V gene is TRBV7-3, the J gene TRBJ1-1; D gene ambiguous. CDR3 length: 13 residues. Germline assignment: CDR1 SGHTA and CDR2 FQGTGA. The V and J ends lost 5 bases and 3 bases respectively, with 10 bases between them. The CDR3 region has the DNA TGTGCCAGCAGCGTAATTGATTACACTGAAGCTTTCTTT. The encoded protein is CASSVIDYTEAFF.